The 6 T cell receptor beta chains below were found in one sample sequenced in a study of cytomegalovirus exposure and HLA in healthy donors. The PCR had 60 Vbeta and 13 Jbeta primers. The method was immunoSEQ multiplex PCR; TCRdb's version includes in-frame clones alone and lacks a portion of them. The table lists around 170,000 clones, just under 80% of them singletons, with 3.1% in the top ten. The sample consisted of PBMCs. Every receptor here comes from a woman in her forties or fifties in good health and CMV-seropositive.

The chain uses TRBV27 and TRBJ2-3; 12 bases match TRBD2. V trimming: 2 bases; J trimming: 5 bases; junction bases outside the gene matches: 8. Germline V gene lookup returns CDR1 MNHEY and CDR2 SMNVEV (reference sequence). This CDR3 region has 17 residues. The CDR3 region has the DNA TGTGCCAGCAGTTTACGCGGACTAGCGGGGTTTGTAGATACGCAGTATTTT. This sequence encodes CASSLRGLAGFVDTQYF.

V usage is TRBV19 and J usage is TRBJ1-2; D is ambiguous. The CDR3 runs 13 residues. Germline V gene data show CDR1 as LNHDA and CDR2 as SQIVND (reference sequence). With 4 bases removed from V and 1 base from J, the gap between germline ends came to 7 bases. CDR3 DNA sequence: TGTGCCAGTAGTAATCAGGTTAACTATGGCTACACCTTC. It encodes CASSNQVNYGYTF. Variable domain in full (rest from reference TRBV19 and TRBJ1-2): DGGITQSPKYLFRKEGQNVTLSCEQNLNHDAMYWYRQDPGQGLRLIYYSQIVNDFQKGDIAEGYSVSREKKESFPLTVTSAQKNPTAFYLCASSNQVNYGYTFGSGTRLTVV.

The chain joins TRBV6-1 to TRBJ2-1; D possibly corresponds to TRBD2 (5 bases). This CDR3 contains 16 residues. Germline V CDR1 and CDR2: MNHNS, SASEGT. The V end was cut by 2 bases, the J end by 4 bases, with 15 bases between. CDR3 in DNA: TGTGCCAGCAGTGAAAGTAAGCGGCCAGCTTACAATGAGCAGTTCTTC. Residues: CASSESKRPAYNEQFF.

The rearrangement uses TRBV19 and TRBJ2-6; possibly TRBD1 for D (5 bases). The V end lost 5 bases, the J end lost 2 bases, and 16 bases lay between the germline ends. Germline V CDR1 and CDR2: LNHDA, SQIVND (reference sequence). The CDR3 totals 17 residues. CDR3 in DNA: TGTGCCAGTAGTGTACGGACATTGGCTACTGGGGCCAACGTCCTGACTTTC. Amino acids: CASSVRTLATGANVLTF.

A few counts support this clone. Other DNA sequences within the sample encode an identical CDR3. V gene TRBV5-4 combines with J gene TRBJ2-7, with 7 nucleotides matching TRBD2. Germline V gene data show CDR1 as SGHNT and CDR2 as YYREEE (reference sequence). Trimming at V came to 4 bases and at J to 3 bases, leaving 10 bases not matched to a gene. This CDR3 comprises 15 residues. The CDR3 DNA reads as TGTGCCAGCAGCGGCAAATCGGGAGGCAGCTACGAGCAGTACTTC. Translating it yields CASSGKSGGSYEQYF. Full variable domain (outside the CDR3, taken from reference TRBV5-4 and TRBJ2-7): ETGVTQSPTHLIKTRGQQVTLRCSSQSGHNTVSWYQQALGQGPQFIFQYYREEENGRGNFPPRFSGLQFPNYSSELNVNALELDDSALYLCASSGKSGGSYEQYFGPGTRLTVT.

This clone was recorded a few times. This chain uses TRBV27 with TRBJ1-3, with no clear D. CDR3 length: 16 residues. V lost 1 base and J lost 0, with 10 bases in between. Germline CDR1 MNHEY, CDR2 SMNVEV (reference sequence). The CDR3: CASSLYGGSSGNTIYF. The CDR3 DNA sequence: TGTGCCAGCAGTTTATATGGCGGAAGCTCTGGAAACACCATATATTTT.